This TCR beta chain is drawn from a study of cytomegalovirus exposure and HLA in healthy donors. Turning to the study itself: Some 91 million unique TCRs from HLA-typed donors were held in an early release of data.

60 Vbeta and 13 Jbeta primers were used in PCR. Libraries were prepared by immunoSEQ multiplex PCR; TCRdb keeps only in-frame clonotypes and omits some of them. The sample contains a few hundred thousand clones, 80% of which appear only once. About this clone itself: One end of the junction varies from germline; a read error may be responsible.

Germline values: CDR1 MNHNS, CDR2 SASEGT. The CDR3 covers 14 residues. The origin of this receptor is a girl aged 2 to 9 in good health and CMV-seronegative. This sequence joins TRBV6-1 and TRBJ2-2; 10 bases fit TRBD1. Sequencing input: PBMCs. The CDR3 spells CASSEGTGAGELFF. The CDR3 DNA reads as TGTGCCAGCAGCGAAGGGACAGGGGCCGGGGAGCTGTTTTTT.